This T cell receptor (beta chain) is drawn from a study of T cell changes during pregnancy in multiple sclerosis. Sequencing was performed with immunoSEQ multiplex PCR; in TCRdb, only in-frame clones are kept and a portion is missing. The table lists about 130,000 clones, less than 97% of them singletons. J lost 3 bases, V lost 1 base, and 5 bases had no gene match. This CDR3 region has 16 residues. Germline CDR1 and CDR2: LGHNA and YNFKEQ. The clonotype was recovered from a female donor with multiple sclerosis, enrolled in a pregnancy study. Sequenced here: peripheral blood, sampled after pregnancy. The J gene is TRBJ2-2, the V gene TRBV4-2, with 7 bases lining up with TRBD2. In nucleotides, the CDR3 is TGTGCCAGCAGCCAAGGGGGAGGGCCGGACACCGGGGAGCTGTTTTTT. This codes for CASSQGGGPDTGELFF.